This T cell receptor (beta chain) was sequenced for a study of T cell responses to AZD1222 COVID-19 vaccine. Study in general: Second doses at about 4 or about 12 weeks were pooled.

Generated by immunoSEQ multiplex PCR, the TCRdb table keeps only in-frame clones and is missing some. The repertoire includes 130,000 or so clones, 90% of them detected once, and less than 9% sits in the top ten. CDR3 size: 14 residues. The V and J ends lost 2 bases and 7 bases respectively, with 11 bases between them. CDR1 is LGHDT, CDR2 YNNKEL, per germline (reference sequence). The TCR sequence derives from an adult in good health. This chain links TRBV3-1 (or the pseudogene TRBV3-2) with TRBJ2-2, with a weak D call TRBD2 (6 bases). The specimen comprised peripheral blood, sampled on day 0 of AZD1222 vaccination. Here the CDR3 DNA reads TGTGCCAGCAGCCAACAGGGAGGTGTCGGGGAGCTGTTTTTT. Protein product: CASSQQGGVGELFF.